This TCR beta chain was captured in a study of human T cells and chemical hapten exposure. Study results and limitations: The formation of large CDR3 similarity clusters by expanded TCRs significantly exceeded that of controls.

TCRdb processed the RACE reads anew with MiXCR; each CDR3 protein has one entry. The sample has some 300,000 distinct CDR3 sequences; around 5.5% are singletons. As to time point: pre-sensitization, week 0. Specified treatment: therapeutic diphenylcyclopropenone sensitization with weekly scalp DPC. This clonotype has just a few counts. Its antigen is as yet unknown. The input for sequencing was whole blood, taken in connection with sensitization to the hapten diphenylcyclopropenone (DPC). The sequence was collected from a woman under 30 with alopecia areata. Some clones in this sample may be carry-over from other donors' samples.

CDR3 protein: CASAGTGGGYEQYF. The CDR3 DNA reads TGTGCCAGCGCCGGGACAGGGGGCGGGTACGAGCAGTACTTC. V usage is TRBV2 and J usage is TRBJ2-7, with 12 nucleotides matching TRBD1. With V trimmed by 8 bases and J by 4 bases, 6 bases remained unmatched. The V gene's germline CDR1 is SNHLY and CDR2 FYNNEI. CDR3 size: 14 residues. Variable domain in full (rest from reference TRBV2 and TRBJ2-7): EPEVTQTPSHQVTQMGQEVILRCVPISNHLYFYWYRQILGQKVEFLVSFYNNEISEKSEIFDDQFSVERPDGSNFTLKIRSTKLEDSAMYFCASAGTGGGYEQYFGPGTRLTVT.